This paragraph reports one TCR beta chain. Antigen unknown. The PCR employed 60 Vbeta primers together with 13 Jbeta primers. Produced via immunoSEQ multiplex PCR; TCRdb's table is partial and in-frame only. The data contain around 150,000 clones, roughly 90% of them singletons. This entry is derived from a study of cytomegalovirus exposure and HLA in healthy donors. Study at large: Findings of an earlier analysis included roughly 110 million unique TCR beta sequences from 200 million or so T cells. Drawn from HLA-typed donors, tens of millions of unique TCRs were held in an early data release.

The CDR3 has 14 amino acids. V was pared by 6 bases and J by 0 bases, with 9 bases between. Germline CDR1 is ENHRY and CDR2 is SYGVKD. Overall study results and limits: Earlier analysis yielded a pattern in which most TCR beta V segments were productive about 87% or about 30% of the time. Cytomegalovirus-associated TCR beta chains were listed, numbering 164.

The clonotype comes from a middle-aged woman in good health and CMV-seronegative. The chain recombines TRBV10-3 with TRBJ2-1; possibly TRBD1 for D (6 bases). The sequenced material came from PBMCs. For the CDR3, the DNA is TGTGCCATCAGAGGGGACATCTCCTACAATGAGCAGTTCTTC. Protein product: CAIRGDISYNEQFF.